These 18 T cell receptor beta chains were sequenced from one sample in a study of Ad26.COV2.S vaccination and SARS-CoV-2 variants. Sequencing was performed with immunoSEQ multiplex PCR; in TCRdb, only in-frame clones are kept and a portion is missing. This table holds 300,000 to 350,000 clones, roughly 90% found once. Regarding treatment: roughly 20 received Ad26.COV2.S at low or high dose, single or two shots; about 5 received placebo; per-sample allocation not given. Collection of samples fell on day 63 after the first vaccine or placebo injection. Sequenced here: peripheral blood, sampled in a trial of Ad26.COV2.S vaccine versus placebo. The receptors come from a person aged 18-60 years who received the Ad26.COV2.S COVID-19 vaccine or a placebo.

The sample holds a few counts of this clone. The chain uses TRBV6-5 and TRBJ1-1; D is perhaps TRBD1 (6 bases). V lost 2 bases to trimming and J lost 5 bases, with 12 bases between them. The CDR3 length is 14 residues. In germline, CDR1 is MNHEY, CDR2 SVGAGI. The CDR3 DNA reads as TGTGCCAGCAGTTACCGGACAGCCTCGACTGAAGCTTTCTTT. Amino acids: CASSYRTASTEAFF.

The V call is TRBV4-3, the J call TRBJ2-1; no clear D gene. CDR3 length: 15 residues. The germline V gene has CDR1 LGHNA and CDR2 YSLEER. Trimming removed 4 bases from V and 0 bases from J, with 10 bases in between. In DNA form, the CDR3 reads TGCGCCAGCAGCCTCAGAAGGGACTCCTACAATGAGCAGTTCTTC. Its translation is CASSLRRDSYNEQFF.

This clone was found once. The chain combines TRBV6-6 with TRBJ2-2; TRBD1 matches at 8 bases. CDR3 size: 14 residues. J lost 9 bases, V lost 2 bases, and 5 bases had no gene match. From germline, CDR1 is MNHNY and CDR2 SVGAGI (reference sequence). The CDR3 here is CASSYRGTGRELFF. CDR3 DNA: TGTGCCAGCAGTTACAGGGGGACAGGCCGGGAGCTGTTTTTT.

This clone was observed a single time. The J gene is TRBJ1-5, the V gene TRBV7-9; no clear D. CDR3 size: 12 residues. The V and J ends lost 5 bases and 9 bases respectively, with 11 bases between them. Germline CDR1 reads SEHNR; CDR2 reads FQNEAQ (reference sequence). The CDR3 sequence is CASSLTDTPQHF. CDR3 nucleotide sequence: TGTGCCAGCAGCCTAACTGATACGCCCCAGCATTTT.

This clone was detected only a few times. The genes are TRBV5-1 and TRBJ1-6; D is possibly TRBD1 (5 bases). CDR3 length: 15 residues. Germline CDR1 is SGHRS and CDR2 is YFSETQ. Trimming took 2 bases from V and 5 from J, leaving 11 bases between them. The CDR3 region has the DNA TGCGCCAGCAGCTTTGGGGTAGGGGATAATTCACCCCTCCACTTT. This translates into CASSFGVGDNSPLHF.

This clone was counted between two and nine times. The chain carries TRBV25-1 and TRBJ2-5; D not resolved. Per germline, CDR1 MGHDK and CDR2 SYGVNS. Trimming removed 3 bases at V and 7 bases at J, with 6 bases between. The CDR3 covers 11 residues. The CDR3 sequence is CASSDARTQYF. Written as DNA, the CDR3 is TGTGCCAGCAGTGACGCCCGGACCCAGTACTTC.

This rearrangement joins TRBV19 to TRBJ2-1; D is perhaps TRBD2 (5 bases). CDR3 length equals 14 residues. The ends were cut back, 4 bases at V and 6 bases at J, with 13 bases in the middle. Germline lookup yields CDR1 LNHDA and CDR2 SQIVND (reference sequence). DNA of the CDR3: TGTGCCAGTAGTACGCTAGCATTGGGCAATGAGCAGTTCTTC. Its translation is CASSTLALGNEQFF.

The genes are TRBV6-6 and TRBJ2-5; 7 nucleotides agree with TRBD2. Trimming cost V 5 bases and J 8 bases; bases outside gene matches: 14. Germline V gene lookup returns CDR1 MNHNY and CDR2 SVGAGI (reference sequence). This CDR3 region has 15 residues. CDR3 residues: CASSTPGLDYSTQYF. The CDR3 coding sequence is TGTGCCAGCAGTACCCCTGGACTAGACTACAGCACCCAGTACTTC.

This chain joins TRBV5-1 and TRBJ2-6; D is unresolved. In germline, CDR1 is SGHRS, CDR2 YFSETQ. The CDR3 is made up of 13 amino acids. The germline V and J ends were trimmed by 2 bases and 2 bases, with 2 bases remaining between them. The CDR3 DNA is TGCGCCAGCAGCTTAACTGGGGCCAACGTCCTGACTTTC. It specifies CASSLTGANVLTF.

This clone was observed a handful of times. The rearrangement joins TRBV24-1 to TRBJ2-7, with a possible D match to TRBD2 (5 bases). The CDR3 is 19 amino acids. The germline V gene has CDR1 KGHDR and CDR2 SFDVKD. V lost 0 bases, J lost 3 bases, and 23 bases lay in between. CDR3: CATSDLFVASRPYYYEQYV. The CDR3 nucleotides are TGTGCCACCAGTGATTTGTTCGTGGCTAGCCGGCCGTACTACTACGAGCAGTACGTC.

This chain connects TRBV7-2 to TRBJ2-5, with no clear D. CDR3 size: 11 residues. Germline assignment: CDR1 SGHTA and CDR2 FQGNSA. The V gene lost 9 bases and the J gene lost 2 bases, with 7 bases spanning the gap. As DNA, the CDR3 is TGTGCCAGAAGTGGTCAAGAGACCCAGTACTTC. Protein: CARSGQETQYF.

The V gene is TRBV6-5, the J gene TRBJ1-4; D not resolved. V lost 2 bases, J lost 0 bases, and 7 bases lay in between. The CDR3 has 15 amino acids. Germline V gene lookup returns CDR1 MNHEY and CDR2 SVGAGI. The CDR3: CASSYDLSTNEKLFF. The CDR3 DNA reads TGTGCCAGCAGTTACGACCTTTCAACTAATGAAAAACTGTTTTTT.

The table lists this clone with a count of one. The chain is built from TRBV11-2 and TRBJ2-3; D is unresolved. V shed 5 bases and J shed 6 bases, with 15 bases lying between them. The CDR3 covers 14 residues. CDR1 SGHAT and CDR2 FQNNGV come from the germline V gene. The CDR3 nucleotides are TGTGCCAGCAGCCGGAAGAGAGGTCTCGATACGCAGTATTTT. As protein: CASSRKRGLDTQYF.

The chain is built from TRBV4-1 and TRBJ2-1; 7 bases align to TRBD2. Losses at the gene ends were 1 base for V and 5 bases for J; bases not matched to a gene: 5. This CDR3 comprises 15 residues. Germline values: CDR1 MGHRA, CDR2 YSYEKL. As DNA, the CDR3 is TGCGCCAGCAGCCAAGTCGGTCTAGCGGACAATGAGCAGTTCTTC. It is translated as CASSQVGLADNEQFF.

CDR3: CASSKDMDGEAFF. CDR3 sequence (DNA): TGCGCCAGCAGCAAGGACATGGATGGTGAAGCTTTCTTT. J is TRBJ1-1 and V is TRBV5-1; D perhaps matches TRBD1 (5 bases). Trimming removed 4 bases at V and 7 bases at J, with 14 bases between. Germline V lookup: CDR1 SGHRS, CDR2 YFSETQ. The CDR3 spans 13 residues.

The chain employs TRBV6-2 or TRBV6-3 and TRBJ2-3; TRBD2 matches at 14 bases. CDR1 MNHEY and CDR2 SVGEGT come from the germline V gene. The CDR3 is 17 amino acids. Germline trimming cut 6 bases from V and 3 bases from J; bases unmatched to any gene: 8. The CDR3 DNA reads TGTGCCAGCAGCGGCAGACTAGCGGGGGGGCCGACAGATACGCAGTATTTT. It encodes CASSGRLAGGPTDTQYF.

The chain joins TRBV7-2 to TRBJ2-5; perhaps TRBD2 as D (6 bases). Per the germline V gene, CDR1 is SGHTA and CDR2 is FQGNSA. The CDR3 totals 11 residues. V was pared by 6 bases and J by 7 bases, with 9 bases between. CDR3 DNA sequence: TGTGCCAGCAGGGAGGGAGGGACCCAGTACTTC. Translation: CASREGGTQYF.

This chain connects TRBV27 to TRBJ2-1; D call uncertain. CDR3 length: 12 amino acids. Trimming removed 6 bases at V and 0 bases at J, with 3 bases between. Germline V CDR1 and CDR2: MNHEY, SMNVEV (reference sequence). CDR3 amino acids: CASSLSYNEQFF. The CDR3 coding sequence is TGTGCCAGCAGCCTCTCCTACAATGAGCAGTTCTTC.